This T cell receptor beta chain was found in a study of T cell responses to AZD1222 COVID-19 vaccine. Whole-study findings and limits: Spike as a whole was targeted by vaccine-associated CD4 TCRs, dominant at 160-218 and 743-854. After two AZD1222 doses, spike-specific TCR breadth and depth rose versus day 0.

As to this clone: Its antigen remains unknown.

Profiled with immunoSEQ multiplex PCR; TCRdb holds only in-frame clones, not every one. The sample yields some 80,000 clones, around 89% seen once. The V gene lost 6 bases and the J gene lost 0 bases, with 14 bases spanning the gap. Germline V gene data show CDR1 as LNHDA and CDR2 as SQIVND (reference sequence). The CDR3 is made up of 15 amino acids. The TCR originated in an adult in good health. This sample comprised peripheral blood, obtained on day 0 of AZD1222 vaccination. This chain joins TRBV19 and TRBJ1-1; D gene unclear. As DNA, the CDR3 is TGTGCCAGTAGGTCCCCCGGCAGCATGAACACTGAAGCTTTCTTT. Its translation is CASRSPGSMNTEAFF.